This TCR beta chain was sequenced for a study of shared clonotypes between healthy human individuals. Assay: immunoSEQ multiplex PCR; the TCRdb copy retains only in-frame clones and omits some. This table holds hundreds of thousands of clones, approximately 74% found once. Study-level results: Rarefaction showed that sequencing of sorted subsets was incomplete (despite large depth).

Comment on this clone: Its antigen is unidentified.

The TCR comes from a woman aged 25 to 45 in good health. The sample was memory CD4+ T cells sorted from blood. Subset in this sample: CD45RA-negative fraction.

In DNA, the CDR3 is TGTGCCAGCAGTTTAACTCGGCAGGGGGTAAATACGCAGTATTTT. Its protein product is CASSLTRQGVNTQYF. The chain joins TRBV27 to TRBJ2-3, with 7 bases lining up with TRBD1. The germline CDR1 and CDR2 sequences are MNHEY and SMNVEV (reference sequence). The V gene end was trimmed by 2 bases and the J gene end by 7 bases; junction bases not matched to a gene: 9. The CDR3 is made up of 15 amino acids.